A single sample gave rise to the 22 T cell receptor beta chains below, sequenced in a study of blood T cells in healthy people across ages. A second roughly 7 to 11 cycle PCR used barcoded and J-beta primers. TCRdb re-analysed the 5' RACE reads in MiXCR, keeping a single row per CDR3 protein. The table includes around 800,000 distinct CDR3 sequences, roughly 25% detected once. These records were also assigned to another study, of T cells of mothers and their children.

The sequenced sample consisted of blood. The receptors were gathered from a boy aged 5 to 17 in good health.

This clonotype was recorded a few times. J is TRBJ2-1 and V is TRBV20-1; D ambiguous. Germline V gene data show CDR1 as DFQATT and CDR2 as SNEGSKA (reference sequence). This CDR3 spans 11 amino acids. V was trimmed by 7 bases and J by 7 bases, leaving 11 bases between them. The CDR3 sequence is CSGEQWNEQFF. The CDR3 DNA follows: TGCAGTGGGGAACAGTGGAATGAGCAGTTCTTC.

The table lists this clonotype with a few counts. This chain uses TRBV3-1 with TRBJ1-6; D is possibly TRBD1 (6 bases). V lost 4 bases and J 7 bases, leaving 11 bases between the germline ends. CDR3 length: 14 residues. The V gene's germline CDR1 is LGHDT and CDR2 YNNKEL (reference sequence). The CDR3 loop reads CASSPQGPNSPLHF. The CDR3 DNA sequence: TGTGCCAGCAGCCCACAGGGTCCAAATTCACCCCTCCACTTT.

The chain joins TRBV4-1 to TRBJ2-3; TRBD2 might be the D (6 bases). V was trimmed by 0 bases and J by 6 bases, leaving 16 bases between them. Germline CDR1 and CDR2: MGHRA and YSYEKL. CDR3 size: 16 residues. The CDR3 DNA follows: TGCGCCAGCAGCCAAGATCTCGGGGGAATTGTGGATACGCAGTATTTT. Its translation is CASSQDLGGIVDTQYF.

The chain combines TRBV9 with TRBJ1-4; no clear D gene. Germline assignment: CDR1 SGDLS and CDR2 YYNGEE. The CDR3 extends over 15 amino acids. Between the trimmed V and J ends, which lost 4 bases and 5 bases, there was a span of 15 bases. The CDR3 region has the DNA TGTGCCAGCAGCCCGACTCCAAGAGGGAATGAAAAACTGTTTTTT. Protein product: CASSPTPRGNEKLFF.

The CDR3 DNA is TGTGCCAGCAGTTTTCCGACTAGCGGGGGGCCAGATACGCAGTATTTT. This gives the protein CASSFPTSGGPDTQYF. This chain uses TRBV2 with TRBJ2-3, with 13 bases fitting TRBD2. The CDR3 runs 16 residues. Trimming cost V 5 bases and J 4 bases; bases outside gene matches: 6. Germline assignment: CDR1 SNHLY and CDR2 FYNNEI.

This clonotype has only a few counts. A read error may account for a junction end that differs from germline. This sequence joins TRBV2 and TRBJ2-6; weak D call: TRBD1 (5 bases). Germline-derived CDR1 and CDR2 are SNHLY and FYNNEI. The CDR3 is 16 residues long. The chain's CDR3 is CASSGSFSSGANVLTF. CDR3 in DNA: TGTGCCAGCAGCGGTTCGTTCTCATCTGGGGCCAACGTCCTGACCTTC.

This sequence joins TRBV28 and TRBJ2-2; tentatively, D is TRBD2 (6 bases). Trimming cost V 5 bases and J 5 bases, with 18 bases left between them. Germline V CDR1 and CDR2: MDHEN, SYDVKM. This CDR3 contains 16 residues. CDR3 protein: CASSTLWRGRTGELFF. CDR3 in DNA: TGTGCCAGCAGTACCCTCTGGCGGGGAAGAACCGGGGAGCTGTTTTTT.

The chain combines TRBV5-1 with TRBJ2-5; D gene unclear. Germline V lookup: CDR1 SGHRS, CDR2 YFSETQ. The length of the CDR3 is 15 residues. The ends were cut back, 0 bases at V and 5 bases at J, with 14 bases in the middle. CDR3 sequence: CASSLEPGLGETQYF. Here the CDR3 DNA reads TGCGCCAGCAGCTTGGAACCCGGTCTCGGGGAGACCCAGTACTTC.

The chain has TRBV12-3 or TRBV12-4 and TRBJ2-2; TRBD2 agrees at 9 bases. Trimming cost V 0 bases and J 6 bases; bases outside gene matches: 5. The CDR3 has 16 residues. The CDR3 is CASSLASGGDSGELFF. In DNA form, the CDR3 reads TGTGCCAGCAGTTTAGCTAGCGGGGGTGATTCCGGGGAGCTGTTTTTT.

The table lists this clonotype with a few counts. The V gene is TRBV16, the J gene TRBJ2-1; a possible D gene is TRBD2 (5 bases). TRBJ2-7 explains the end of the DNA better; the J call may be wrong. CDR3 length equals 13 residues. The germline V gene has CDR1 KGHSY and CDR2 FQNENV. DNA for the CDR3: TGTGCCAGCAGCCAATCGAGGGATCCCGAGCAGTACTTC. It translates to CASSQSRDPEQYF.

The rearrangement joins TRBV6-2 or TRBV6-3 to TRBJ2-5; D may be TRBD1 or TRBD2 (6 bases each). Germline assignment: CDR1 MNHEY and CDR2 SVGEGT. The CDR3 spans 14 residues. Deletions cut 4 bases from V and 7 bases from J, with 16 bases between. In DNA form, the CDR3 reads TGTGCCAGCAGTTTTGGACAGTTCGGGGGGACCCAGTACTTC. Encoded protein: CASSFGQFGGTQYF.

This clonotype was seen only a few times. The chain recombines TRBV15 with TRBJ2-1; D unclear. The CDR3 length is 13 residues. The V gene's germline CDR1 is LNHNV and CDR2 YYDKDF (reference sequence). Trimming took 5 bases from V and 2 from J, leaving 7 bases between them. The CDR3 region has the DNA TGTGCCACCAGCCGCCGGACCTACAATGAGCAGTTCTTC. Protein product: CATSRRTYNEQFF.

V gene TRBV12-3 or TRBV12-4 combines with J gene TRBJ2-3; either TRBD1 or TRBD2 may fit D (6 bases each). This CDR3 region has 14 residues. Trimming shortened V by 8 bases and J by 2 bases, and 14 bases separated the two germline ends. CDR3 amino acids: CASLGRGLTDTQYF. DNA of the CDR3: TGTGCCAGCCTTGGTCGGGGGCTCACAGATACGCAGTATTTT.

This clonotype came up a few times. V gene TRBV20-1 combines with J gene TRBJ1-4; 7 nucleotides align to TRBD1. V lost 1 base and J lost 6; bases outside the gene matches: 5. Germline V CDR1 and CDR2: DFQATT, SNEGSKA (reference sequence). This CDR3 spans 14 amino acids. As DNA, the CDR3 is TGCAGTGCTAGAGCCGGGACAGCCGATGAAAAACTGTTTTTT. Protein: CSARAGTADEKLFF.

V gene TRBV28 combines with J gene TRBJ1-1; D might be TRBD1 (6 bases). The CDR3 totals 16 residues. Germline CDR1 MDHEN, CDR2 SYDVKM. V was shortened by 2 bases and J by 3 bases, with 16 bases between the two germline ends. CDR3 region: CASSLTAGGGYTEAFF. CDR3 DNA: TGTGCCAGCAGTTTAACGGCTGGGGGGGGCTACACTGAAGCTTTCTTT.

This clonotype occurred a few times. The V call is TRBV5-5, the J call TRBJ2-7; the match to TRBD2 covers 7 bases. With 4 bases clipped from V and 2 bases from J, the junction kept 6 bases outside the gene matches. Germline CDR1 SGHKS, CDR2 YYEKEE (reference sequence). The CDR3 runs to 14 residues. The CDR3 DNA follows: TGTGCCAGCAGCCGTCGGGGGGAGACCTACGAGCAGTACTTC. Its translation is CASSRRGETYEQYF.

This clonotype has only a few counts. The rearrangement uses TRBV6-2 or TRBV6-3 and TRBJ2-1, with D maybe TRBD1 (5 bases). V dropped 6 bases and J dropped 7 bases, with 16 bases sitting between them. Germline CDR1 reads MNHEY; CDR2 reads SVGEGT. CDR3 size: 14 residues. CDR3 loop: CASRDPPGINEQFF. The CDR3 DNA sequence: TGTGCCAGCAGAGACCCGCCAGGGATAAATGAGCAGTTCTTC.

This clonotype was seen only a few times. The rearrangement joins TRBV6-1 to TRBJ2-6; D is uncertain. V lost 0 bases, J lost 2 bases, and 5 bases lay in between. Germline assignment: CDR1 MNHNS and CDR2 SASEGT. The CDR3 is made up of 15 amino acids. The CDR3 DNA reads as TGTGCCAGCAGTGAAGCGGATACTGGGGCCAACGTCCTGACTTTC. This translates into CASSEADTGANVLTF.

This clonotype was seen a few times. The chain combines TRBV27 with TRBJ1-5; maybe TRBD1 (5 bases). V was pared by 5 bases and J by 6 bases, with 20 bases between. CDR1 MNHEY and CDR2 SMNVEV come from the germline V gene (reference sequence). This CDR3 spans 16 amino acids. The CDR3 sequence: CASSLRGPEGSQPQHF. CDR3 DNA sequence: TGTGCCAGCAGTCTCCGGGGCCCTGAGGGGTCTCAGCCCCAGCATTTT.

The V gene is TRBV9, the J gene TRBJ2-1, with 10 bases matching TRBD2. This CDR3 has 15 amino acids. Germline values: CDR1 SGDLS, CDR2 YYNGEE. The V gene end was trimmed by 0 bases and the J gene end by 10 bases; junction bases not matched to a gene: 7. CDR3 protein: CASSVVGGTSVEQFF. The CDR3 DNA reads TGTGCCAGCAGCGTAGTCGGTGGGACTAGCGTCGAGCAGTTCTTC.

The rearrangement links TRBV7-8 to TRBJ2-5; D may correspond to TRBD1 or TRBD2 (5 bases each). Germline V CDR1 and CDR2: SGHVS, FQNEAQ. With 5 bases removed from V and 4 bases from J, the gap between germline ends came to 17 bases. The CDR3 is 15 residues long. The CDR3 DNA reads TGTGCCAGCAGCATGAATCCGGGACCCACAGAGACCCAGTACTTC. Amino acids: CASSMNPGPTETQYF. Based on the CDR3 plus reference TRBV7-8 and TRBJ2-5, the full variable domain is GAGVSQSPRYKVAKRGQDVALRCDPISGHVSLFWYQQALGQGPEFLTYFQNEAQLDKSGLPSDRFFAERPEGSVSTLKIQRTQQEDSAVYLCASSMNPGPTETQYFGPGTRLLVL.

Many counts were recorded for this clonotype. Its ends do not fully match the called genes, so a read error is possible. The rearrangement links TRBV5-1 to TRBJ2-7; the match to TRBD1 covers 8 bases. The CDR3 loop spans 14 amino acids. Looked up from germline, CDR1 is SGHRS and CDR2 is YFSETQ. CDR3 loop: CASSLGQGAYEQYF. The CDR3 DNA reads TGTGCCAGCAGCTTGGGGCAGGGGGCTTACGAGCAGTACTTC.